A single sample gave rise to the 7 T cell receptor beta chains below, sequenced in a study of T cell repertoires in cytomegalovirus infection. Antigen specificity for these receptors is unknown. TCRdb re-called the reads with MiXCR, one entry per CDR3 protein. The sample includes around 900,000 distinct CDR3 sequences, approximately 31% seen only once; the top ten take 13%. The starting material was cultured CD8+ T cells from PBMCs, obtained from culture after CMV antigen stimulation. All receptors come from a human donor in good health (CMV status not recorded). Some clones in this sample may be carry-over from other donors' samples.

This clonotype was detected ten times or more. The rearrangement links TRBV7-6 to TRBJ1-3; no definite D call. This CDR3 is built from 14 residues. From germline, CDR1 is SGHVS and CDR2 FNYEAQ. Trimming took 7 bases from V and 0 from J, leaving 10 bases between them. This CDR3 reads CASKGLISGNTIYF. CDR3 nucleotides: TGTGCCAGCAAGGGTTTGATCTCTGGAAACACCATATATTTT.

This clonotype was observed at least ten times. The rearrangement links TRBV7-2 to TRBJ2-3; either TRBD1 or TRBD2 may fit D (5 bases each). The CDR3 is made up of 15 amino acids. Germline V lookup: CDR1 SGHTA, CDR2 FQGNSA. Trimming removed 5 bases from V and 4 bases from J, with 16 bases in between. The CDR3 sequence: CASSRDGVVADTQYF. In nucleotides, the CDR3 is TGTGCCAGCAGCCGGGACGGGGTGGTGGCAGATACGCAGTATTTT.

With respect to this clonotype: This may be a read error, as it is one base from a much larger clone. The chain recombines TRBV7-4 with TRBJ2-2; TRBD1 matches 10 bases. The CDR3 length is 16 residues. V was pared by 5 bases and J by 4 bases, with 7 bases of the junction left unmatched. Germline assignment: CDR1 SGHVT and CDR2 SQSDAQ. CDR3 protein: CASSEDRDRGTGELFF. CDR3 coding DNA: TGTGCCAGCAGCGAAGATCGGGACAGGGGCACCGGGGAGCTGTTTTTT.

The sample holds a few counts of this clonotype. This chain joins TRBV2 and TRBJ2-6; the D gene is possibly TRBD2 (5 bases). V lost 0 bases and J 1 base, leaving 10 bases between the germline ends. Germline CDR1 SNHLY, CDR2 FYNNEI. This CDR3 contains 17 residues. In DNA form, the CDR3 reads TGTGCCAGCAGTGAAGCGCTTAGAGGGTCTGGGGCCAACGTCCTGACTTTC. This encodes CASSEALRGSGANVLTF.

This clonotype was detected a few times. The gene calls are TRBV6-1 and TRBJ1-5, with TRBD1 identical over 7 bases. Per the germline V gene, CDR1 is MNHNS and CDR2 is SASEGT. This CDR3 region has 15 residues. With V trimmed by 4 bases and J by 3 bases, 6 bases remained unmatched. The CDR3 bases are TGTGCCAGCAGTGTCCGACAGGGTTCCAATCAGCCCCAGCATTTT. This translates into CASSVRQGSNQPQHF.

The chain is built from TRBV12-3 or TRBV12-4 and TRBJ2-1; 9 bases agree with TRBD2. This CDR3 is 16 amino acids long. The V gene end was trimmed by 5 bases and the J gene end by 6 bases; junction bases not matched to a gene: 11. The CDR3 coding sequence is TGTGCCAGCAGTCGGAGGGCGGGACTAGCCTCCAATGAGCAGTTCTTC. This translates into CASSRRAGLASNEQFF.

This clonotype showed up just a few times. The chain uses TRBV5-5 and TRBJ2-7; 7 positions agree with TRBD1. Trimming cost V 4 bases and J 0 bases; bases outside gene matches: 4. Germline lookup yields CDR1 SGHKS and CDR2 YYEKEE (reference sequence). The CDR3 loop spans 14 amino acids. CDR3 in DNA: TGTGCCAGCAGCACCTGGGACAGCTCCTACGAGCAGTACTTC. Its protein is CASSTWDSSYEQYF.